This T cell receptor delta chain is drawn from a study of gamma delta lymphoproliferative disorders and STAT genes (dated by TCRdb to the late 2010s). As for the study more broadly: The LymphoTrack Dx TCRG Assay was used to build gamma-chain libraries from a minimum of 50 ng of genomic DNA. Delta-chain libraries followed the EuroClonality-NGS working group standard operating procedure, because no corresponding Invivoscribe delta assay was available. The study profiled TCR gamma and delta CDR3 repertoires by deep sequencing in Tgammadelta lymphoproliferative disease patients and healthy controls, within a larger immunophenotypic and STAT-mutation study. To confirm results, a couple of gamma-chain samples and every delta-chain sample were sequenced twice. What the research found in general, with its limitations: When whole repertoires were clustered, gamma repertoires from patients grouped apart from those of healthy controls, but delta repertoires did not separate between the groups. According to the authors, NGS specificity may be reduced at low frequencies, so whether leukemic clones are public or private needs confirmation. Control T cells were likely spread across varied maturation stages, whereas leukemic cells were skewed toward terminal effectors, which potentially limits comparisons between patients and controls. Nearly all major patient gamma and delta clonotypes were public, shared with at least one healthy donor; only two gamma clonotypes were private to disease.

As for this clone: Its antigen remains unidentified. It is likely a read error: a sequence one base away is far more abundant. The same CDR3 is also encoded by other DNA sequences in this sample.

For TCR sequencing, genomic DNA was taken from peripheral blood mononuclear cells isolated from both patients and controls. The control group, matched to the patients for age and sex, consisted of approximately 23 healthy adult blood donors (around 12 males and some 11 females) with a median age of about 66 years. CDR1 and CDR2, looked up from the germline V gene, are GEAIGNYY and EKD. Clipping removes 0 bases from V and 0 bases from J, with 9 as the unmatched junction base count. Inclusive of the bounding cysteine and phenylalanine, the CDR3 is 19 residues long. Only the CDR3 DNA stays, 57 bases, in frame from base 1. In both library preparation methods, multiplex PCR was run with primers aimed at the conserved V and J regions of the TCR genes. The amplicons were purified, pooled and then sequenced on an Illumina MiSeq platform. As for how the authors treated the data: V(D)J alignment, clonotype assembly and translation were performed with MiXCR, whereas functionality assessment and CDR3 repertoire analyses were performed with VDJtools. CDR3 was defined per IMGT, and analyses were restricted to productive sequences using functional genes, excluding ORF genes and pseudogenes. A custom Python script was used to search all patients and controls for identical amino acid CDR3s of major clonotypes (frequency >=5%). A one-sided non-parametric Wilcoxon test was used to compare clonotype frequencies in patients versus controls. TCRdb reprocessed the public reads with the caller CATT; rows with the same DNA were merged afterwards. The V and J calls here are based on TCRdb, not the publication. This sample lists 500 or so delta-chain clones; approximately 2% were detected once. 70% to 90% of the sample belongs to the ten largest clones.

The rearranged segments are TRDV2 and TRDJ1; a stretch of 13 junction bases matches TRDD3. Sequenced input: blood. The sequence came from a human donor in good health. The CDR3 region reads CACDTLLGDTRSNTDKLIF. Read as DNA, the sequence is TGTGCCTGTGACACCTTACTGGGGGATACGCGCAGTAACACCGATAAACTCATCTTT.